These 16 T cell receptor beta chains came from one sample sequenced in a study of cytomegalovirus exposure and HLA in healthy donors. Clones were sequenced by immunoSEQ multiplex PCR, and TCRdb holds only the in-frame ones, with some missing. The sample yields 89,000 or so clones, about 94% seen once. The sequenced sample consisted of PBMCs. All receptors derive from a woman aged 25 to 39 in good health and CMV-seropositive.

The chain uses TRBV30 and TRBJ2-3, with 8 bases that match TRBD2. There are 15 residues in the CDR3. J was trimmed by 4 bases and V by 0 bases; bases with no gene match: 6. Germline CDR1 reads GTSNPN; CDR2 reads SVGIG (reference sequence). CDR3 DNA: TGTGCCTGGAGTGTACGCGGGGGGCGGGCAGATACGCAGTATTTT. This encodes CAWSVRGGRADTQYF.

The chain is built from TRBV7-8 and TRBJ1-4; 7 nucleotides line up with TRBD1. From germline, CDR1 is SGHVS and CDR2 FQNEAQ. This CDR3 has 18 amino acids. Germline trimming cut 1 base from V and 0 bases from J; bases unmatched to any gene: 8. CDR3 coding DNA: TGTGCCAGCAGCTTAGGTTCCCGACAGGGACCAACTAATGAAAAACTGTTTTTT. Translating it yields CASSLGSRQGPTNEKLFF. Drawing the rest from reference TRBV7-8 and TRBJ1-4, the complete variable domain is GAGVSQSPRYKVAKRGQDVALRCDPISGHVSLFWYQQALGQGPEFLTYFQNEAQLDKSGLPSDRFFAERPEGSVSTLKIQRTQQEDSAVYLCASSLGSRQGPTNEKLFFGSGTQLSVL.

CDR3 sequence (DNA): TGCGCCAGCAGCTTCCGGATAGCGGGAGTGAGTAGCACAGATACGCAGTATTTT. Its translation is CASSFRIAGVSSTDTQYF. This chain uses TRBV5-1 with TRBJ2-3; 9 nucleotides agree with TRBD2. Germline loops: CDR1 SGHRS, CDR2 YFSETQ. The CDR3 is 18 amino acids. V lost 2 bases to trimming and J lost 0 bases; unmatched junction nucleotides: 10.

CDR3 protein: CASSLAGLAGGNEQFF. The DNA of the CDR3 is TGCGCCAGCAGCTTGGCGGGACTAGCGGGAGGCAATGAGCAGTTCTTC. The J gene is TRBJ2-1, the V gene TRBV5-1; 15 bases agree with TRBD2. V was clipped by 0 bases and J by 6 bases; unmatched bases: 1. CDR3 length: 16 amino acids. The germline CDR1 and CDR2 sequences are SGHRS and YFSETQ.

The CDR3 coding sequence is TGCGCCAGCAGCTTGGGTAGGGAGGGAGCTACGCAGTATTTT. It specifies CASSLGREGATQYF. This chain uses TRBV5-1 with TRBJ2-3, with TRBD2 matching 7 bases. The length of the CDR3 is 14 residues. Trimming cost V 0 bases and J 8 bases; bases outside gene matches: 6. CDR1 and CDR2 (germline): SGHRS, YFSETQ.

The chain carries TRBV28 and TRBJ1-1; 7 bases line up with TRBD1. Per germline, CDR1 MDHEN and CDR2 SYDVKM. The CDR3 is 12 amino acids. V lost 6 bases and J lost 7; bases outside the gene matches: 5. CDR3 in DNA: TGTGCCAGCAGGCAGGGGGGAGGTGAAGCTTTCTTT. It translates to CASRQGGGEAFF.

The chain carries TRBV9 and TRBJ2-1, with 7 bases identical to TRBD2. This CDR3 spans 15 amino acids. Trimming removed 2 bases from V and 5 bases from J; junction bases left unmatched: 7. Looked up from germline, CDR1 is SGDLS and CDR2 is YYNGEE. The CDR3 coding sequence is TGTGCCAGCAGCGTTAGGGCTAGCGGCCACAATGAGCAGTTCTTC. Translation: CASSVRASGHNEQFF.

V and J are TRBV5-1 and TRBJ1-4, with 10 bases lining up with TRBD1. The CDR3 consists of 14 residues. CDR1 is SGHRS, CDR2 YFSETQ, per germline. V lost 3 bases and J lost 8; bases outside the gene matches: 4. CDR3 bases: TGCGCCAGCAGCTCGGGACAGGGGAACGAAAAACTGTTTTTT. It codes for CASSSGQGNEKLFF.

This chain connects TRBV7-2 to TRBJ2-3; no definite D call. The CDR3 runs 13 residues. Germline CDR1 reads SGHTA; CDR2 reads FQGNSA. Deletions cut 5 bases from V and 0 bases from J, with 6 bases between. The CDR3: CASSVPSTDTQYF. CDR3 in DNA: TGTGCCAGCAGCGTTCCTAGCACAGATACGCAGTATTTT.

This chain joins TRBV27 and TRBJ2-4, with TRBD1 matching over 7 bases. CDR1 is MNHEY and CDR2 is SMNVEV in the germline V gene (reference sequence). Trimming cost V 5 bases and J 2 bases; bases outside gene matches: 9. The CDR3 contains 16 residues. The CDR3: CASSARQGEPKNIQYF. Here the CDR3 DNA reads TGTGCCAGCAGTGCCCGACAGGGCGAACCCAAAAACATTCAGTACTTC.

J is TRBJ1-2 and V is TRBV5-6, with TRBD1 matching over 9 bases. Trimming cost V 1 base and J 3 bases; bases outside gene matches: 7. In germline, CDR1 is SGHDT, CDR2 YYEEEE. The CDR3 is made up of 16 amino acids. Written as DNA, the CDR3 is TGTGCCAGCAGCTTGATCGGACAGGGGAATTACTATGGCTACACCTTC. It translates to CASSLIGQGNYYGYTF.

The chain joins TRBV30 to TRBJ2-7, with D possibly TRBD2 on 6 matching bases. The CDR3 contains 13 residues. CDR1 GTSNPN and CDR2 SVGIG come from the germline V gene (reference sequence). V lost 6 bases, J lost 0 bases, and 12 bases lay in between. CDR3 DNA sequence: TGTGCCTGTTCGGAGGGGCGCTCCTACGAGCAGTACTTC. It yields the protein CACSEGRSYEQYF. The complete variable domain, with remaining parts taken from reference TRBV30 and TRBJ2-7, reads SQTIHQWPATLVQPVGSPLSLECTVEGTSNPNLYWYRQAAGRGLQLLFYSVGIGQISSEVPQNLSASRPQDRQFILSSKKLLLSDSGFYLCACSEGRSYEQYFGPGTRLTVT.

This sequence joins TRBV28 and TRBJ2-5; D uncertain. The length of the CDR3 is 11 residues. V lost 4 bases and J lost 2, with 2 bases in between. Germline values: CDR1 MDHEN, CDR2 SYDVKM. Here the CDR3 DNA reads TGTGCCAGCAGTTCGCAAGAGACCCAGTACTTC. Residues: CASSSQETQYF. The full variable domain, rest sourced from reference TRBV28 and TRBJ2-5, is DVKVTQSSRYLVKRTGEKVFLECVQDMDHENMFWYRQDPGLGLRLIYFSYDVKMKEKGDIPEGYSVSREKKERFSLILESASTNQTSMYLCASSSQETQYFGPGTRLLVL.

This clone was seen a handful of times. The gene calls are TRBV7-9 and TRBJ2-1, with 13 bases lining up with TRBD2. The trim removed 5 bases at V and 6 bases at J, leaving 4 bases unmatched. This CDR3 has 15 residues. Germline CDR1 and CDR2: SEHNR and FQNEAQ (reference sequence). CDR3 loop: CASSTRTSGSNEQFF. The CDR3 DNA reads TGTGCCAGCAGCACCCGGACTAGCGGGAGCAATGAGCAGTTCTTC. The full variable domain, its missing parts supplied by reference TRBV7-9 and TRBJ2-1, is DTGVSQNPRHKITKRGQNVTFRCDPISEHNRLYWYRQTLGQGPEFLTYFQNEAQLEKSRLLSDRFSAERPKGSFSTLEIQRTEQGDSAMYLCASSTRTSGSNEQFFGPGTRLTVL.

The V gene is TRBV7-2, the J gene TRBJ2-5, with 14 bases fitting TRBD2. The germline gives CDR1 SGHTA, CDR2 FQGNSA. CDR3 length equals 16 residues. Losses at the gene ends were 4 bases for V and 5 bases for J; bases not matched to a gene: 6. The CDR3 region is CASSSRLAGGPETQYF. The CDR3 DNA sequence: TGTGCCAGCAGCTCCCGACTAGCGGGAGGGCCCGAGACCCAGTACTTC.

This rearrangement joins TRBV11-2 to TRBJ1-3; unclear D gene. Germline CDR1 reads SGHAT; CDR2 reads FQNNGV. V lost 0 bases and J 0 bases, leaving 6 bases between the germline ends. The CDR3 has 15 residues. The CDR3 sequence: CASSLEHSSGNTIYF. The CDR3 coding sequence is TGTGCCAGCAGCTTAGAACACAGCTCTGGAAACACCATATATTTT.